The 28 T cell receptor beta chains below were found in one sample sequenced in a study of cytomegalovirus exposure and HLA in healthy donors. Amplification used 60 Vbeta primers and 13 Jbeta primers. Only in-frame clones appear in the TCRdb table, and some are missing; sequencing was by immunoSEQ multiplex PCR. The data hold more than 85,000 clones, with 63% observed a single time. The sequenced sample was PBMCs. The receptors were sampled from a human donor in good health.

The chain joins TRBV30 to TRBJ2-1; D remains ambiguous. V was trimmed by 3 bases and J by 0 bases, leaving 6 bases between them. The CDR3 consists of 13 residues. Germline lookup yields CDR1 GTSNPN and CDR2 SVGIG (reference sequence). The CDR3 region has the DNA TGTGCCTGGAGACAGAGCTCCTACAATGAGCAGTTCTTC. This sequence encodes CAWRQSSYNEQFF.

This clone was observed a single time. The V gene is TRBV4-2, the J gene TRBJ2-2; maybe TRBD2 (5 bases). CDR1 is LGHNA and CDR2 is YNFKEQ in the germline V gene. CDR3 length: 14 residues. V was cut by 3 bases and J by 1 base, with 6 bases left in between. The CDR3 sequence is CASSHRENTGELFF. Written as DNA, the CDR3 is TGTGCCAGCAGCCATCGGGAGAACACCGGGGAGCTGTTTTTT.

CDR3 residues: CAWSSNRDRGRYEQYF. The DNA of the CDR3 is TGTGCCTGGAGTTCAAACCGGGACAGGGGGCGTTACGAGCAGTACTTC. The chain joins TRBV30 to TRBJ2-7; the match to TRBD1 covers 12 bases. In germline, CDR1 is GTSNPN, CDR2 SVGIG (reference sequence). V gave up 2 bases and J gave up 4 bases; unmatched junction bases: 9. The length of the CDR3 is 16 residues.

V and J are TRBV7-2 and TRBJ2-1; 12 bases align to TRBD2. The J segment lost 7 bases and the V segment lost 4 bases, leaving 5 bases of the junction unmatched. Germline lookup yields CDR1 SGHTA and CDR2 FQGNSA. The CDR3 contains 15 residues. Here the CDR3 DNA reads TGTGCCAGCAGCTCTAGCGGGAGGGTTTTTAATGAGCAGTTCTTC. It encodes CASSSSGRVFNEQFF. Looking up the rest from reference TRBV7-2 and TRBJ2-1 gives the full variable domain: GAGVSQSPSNKVTEKGKDVELRCDPISGHTALYWYRQSLGQGLEFLIYFQGNSAPDKSGLPSDRFSAERTGGSVSTLTIQRTQQEDSAVYLCASSSSGRVFNEQFFGPGTRLTVL.

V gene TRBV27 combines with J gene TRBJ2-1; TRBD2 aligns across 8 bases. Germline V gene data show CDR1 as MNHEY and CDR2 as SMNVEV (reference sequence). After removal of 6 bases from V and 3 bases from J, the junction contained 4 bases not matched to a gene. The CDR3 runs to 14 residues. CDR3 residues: CASRLSGIYNEQFF. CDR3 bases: TGTGCCAGCAGACTTAGCGGGATCTACAATGAGCAGTTCTTC.

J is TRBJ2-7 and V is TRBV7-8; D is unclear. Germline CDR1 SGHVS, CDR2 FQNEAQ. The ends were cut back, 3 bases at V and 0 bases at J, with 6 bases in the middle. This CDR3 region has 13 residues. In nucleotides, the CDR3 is TGTGCCAGCAGCTTGGCCAGCTCCTACGAGCAGTACTTC. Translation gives CASSLASSYEQYF.

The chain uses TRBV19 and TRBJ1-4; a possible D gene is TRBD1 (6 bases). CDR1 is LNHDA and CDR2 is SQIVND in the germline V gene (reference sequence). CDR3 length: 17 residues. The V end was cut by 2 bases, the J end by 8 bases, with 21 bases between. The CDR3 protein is CASSITTGNQGREKLFF. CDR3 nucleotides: TGTGCCAGTAGTATAACGACAGGTAACCAAGGCCGCGAAAAACTGTTTTTT.

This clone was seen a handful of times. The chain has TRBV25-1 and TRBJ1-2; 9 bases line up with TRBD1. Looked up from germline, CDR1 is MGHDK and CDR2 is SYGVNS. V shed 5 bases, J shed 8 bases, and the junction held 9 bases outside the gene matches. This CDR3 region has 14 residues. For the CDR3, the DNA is TGTGCCAGCAGTCCCTATGTACAGGGGGCGGGCTACACCTTC. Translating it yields CASSPYVQGAGYTF.

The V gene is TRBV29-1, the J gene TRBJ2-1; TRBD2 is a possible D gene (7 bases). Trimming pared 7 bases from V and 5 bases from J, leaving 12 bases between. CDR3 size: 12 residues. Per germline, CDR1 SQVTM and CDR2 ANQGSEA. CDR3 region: CSAGGADNEQFF. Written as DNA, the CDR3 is TGCAGCGCTGGGGGGGCCGACAATGAGCAGTTCTTC.

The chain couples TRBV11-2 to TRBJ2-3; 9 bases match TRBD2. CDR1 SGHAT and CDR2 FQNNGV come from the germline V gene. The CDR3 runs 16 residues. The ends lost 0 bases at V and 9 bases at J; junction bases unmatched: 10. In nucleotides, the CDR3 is TGTGCCAGCAGCTTAGATAGGCGGGAGGGGACGGGCACGCAGTATTTT. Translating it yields CASSLDRREGTGTQYF.

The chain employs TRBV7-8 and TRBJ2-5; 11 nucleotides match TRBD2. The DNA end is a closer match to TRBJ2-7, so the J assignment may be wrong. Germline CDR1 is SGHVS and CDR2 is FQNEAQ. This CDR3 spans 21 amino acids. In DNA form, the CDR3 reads TGTGCCAGCAGCCCTCTCTCCCTAGACAGGTCCGGGGGACTAGCGGAAAACGAGCAGTACTTC. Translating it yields CASSPLSLDRSGGLAENEQYF.

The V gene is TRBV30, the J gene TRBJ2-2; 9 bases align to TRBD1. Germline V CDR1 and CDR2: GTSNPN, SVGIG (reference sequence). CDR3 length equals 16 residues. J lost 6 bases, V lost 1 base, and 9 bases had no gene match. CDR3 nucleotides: TGTGCCTGGAGTGACCGGGACAGGGTTTATTCCGGGGAGCTGTTTTTT. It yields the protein CAWSDRDRVYSGELFF.

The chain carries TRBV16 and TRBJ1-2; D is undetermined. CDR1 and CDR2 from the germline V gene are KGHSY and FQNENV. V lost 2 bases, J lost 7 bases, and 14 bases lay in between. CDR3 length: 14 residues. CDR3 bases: TGTGCCAGCAGCCAAAATGGAGAGGGAGGTGGCTACACCTTC. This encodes CASSQNGEGGGYTF.

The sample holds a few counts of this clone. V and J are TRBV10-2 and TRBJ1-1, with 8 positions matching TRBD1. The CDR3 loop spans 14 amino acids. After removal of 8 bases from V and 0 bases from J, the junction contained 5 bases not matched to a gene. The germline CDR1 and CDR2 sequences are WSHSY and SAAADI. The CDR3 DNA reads TGCGCCAGCGGACAGGGAGACATGAACACTGAAGCTTTCTTT. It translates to CASGQGDMNTEAFF.

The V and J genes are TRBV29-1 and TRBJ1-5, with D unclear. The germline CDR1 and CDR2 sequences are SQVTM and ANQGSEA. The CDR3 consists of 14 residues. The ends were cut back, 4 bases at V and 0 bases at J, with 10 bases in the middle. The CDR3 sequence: CSVATDASNQPQHF. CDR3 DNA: TGCAGCGTTGCCACAGACGCTAGCAATCAGCCCCAGCATTTT.

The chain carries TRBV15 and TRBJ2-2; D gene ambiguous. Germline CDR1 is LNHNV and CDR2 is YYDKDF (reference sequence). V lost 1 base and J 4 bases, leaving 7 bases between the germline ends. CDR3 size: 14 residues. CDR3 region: CATSRGRGTGELFF. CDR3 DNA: TGTGCCACCAGCAGAGGTCGCGGCACCGGGGAGCTGTTTTTT. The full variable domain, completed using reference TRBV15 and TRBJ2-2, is DAMVIQNPRYQVTQFGKPVTLSCSQTLNHNVMYWYQQKSSQAPKLLFHYYDKDFNNEADTPDNFQSRRPNTSFCFLDIRSPGLGDTAMYLCATSRGRGTGELFFGEGSRLTVL.

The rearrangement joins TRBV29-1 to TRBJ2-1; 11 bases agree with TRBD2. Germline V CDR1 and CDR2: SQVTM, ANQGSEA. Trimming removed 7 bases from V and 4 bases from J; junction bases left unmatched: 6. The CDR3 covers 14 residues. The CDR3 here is CSDQTSGVYNEQFF. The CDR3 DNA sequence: TGCAGCGACCAGACTAGCGGGGTATACAATGAGCAGTTCTTC.

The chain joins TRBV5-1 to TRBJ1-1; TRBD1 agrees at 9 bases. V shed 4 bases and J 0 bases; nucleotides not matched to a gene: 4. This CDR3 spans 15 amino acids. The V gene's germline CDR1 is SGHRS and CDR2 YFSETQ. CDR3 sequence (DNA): TGCGCCAGCAGCGACGGGACAGGGATGAACACTGAAGCTTTCTTT. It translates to CASSDGTGMNTEAFF.

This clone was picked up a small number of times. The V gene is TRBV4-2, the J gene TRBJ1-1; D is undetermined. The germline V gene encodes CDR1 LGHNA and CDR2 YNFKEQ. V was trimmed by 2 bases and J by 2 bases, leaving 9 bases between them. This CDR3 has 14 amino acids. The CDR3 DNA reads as TGTGCCAGCAGCCAACCGGACTTCAACACTGAAGCTTTCTTT. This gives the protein CASSQPDFNTEAFF.

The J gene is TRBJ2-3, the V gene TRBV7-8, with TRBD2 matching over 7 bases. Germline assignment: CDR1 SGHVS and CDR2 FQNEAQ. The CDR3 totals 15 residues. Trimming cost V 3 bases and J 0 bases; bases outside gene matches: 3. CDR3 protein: CASSFPSGSTDTQYF. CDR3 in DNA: TGTGCCAGCAGCTTCCCTAGCGGAAGCACAGATACGCAGTATTTT.

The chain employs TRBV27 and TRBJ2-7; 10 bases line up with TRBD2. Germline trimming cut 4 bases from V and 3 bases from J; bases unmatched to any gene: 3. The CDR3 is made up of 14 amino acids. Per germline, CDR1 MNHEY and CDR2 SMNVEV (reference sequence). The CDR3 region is CASSWRTSGYEQYF. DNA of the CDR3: TGTGCCAGCAGTTGGAGGACTAGCGGCTACGAGCAGTACTTC.

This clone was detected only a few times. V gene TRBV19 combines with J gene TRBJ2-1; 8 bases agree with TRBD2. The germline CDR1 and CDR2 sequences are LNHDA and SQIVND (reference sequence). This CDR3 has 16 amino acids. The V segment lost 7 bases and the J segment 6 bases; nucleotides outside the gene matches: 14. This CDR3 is CASTPLAGTAGNEQFF. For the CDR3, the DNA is TGTGCCAGTACCCCCCTAGCGGGTACCGCCGGCAATGAGCAGTTCTTC.

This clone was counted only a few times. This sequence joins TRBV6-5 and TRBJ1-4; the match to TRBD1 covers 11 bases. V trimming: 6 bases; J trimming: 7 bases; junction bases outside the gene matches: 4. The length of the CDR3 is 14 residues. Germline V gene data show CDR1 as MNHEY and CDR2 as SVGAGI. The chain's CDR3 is CASRAGTGGEKLFF. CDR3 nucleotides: TGTGCCAGCAGGGCCGGGACAGGGGGTGAAAAACTGTTTTTT.

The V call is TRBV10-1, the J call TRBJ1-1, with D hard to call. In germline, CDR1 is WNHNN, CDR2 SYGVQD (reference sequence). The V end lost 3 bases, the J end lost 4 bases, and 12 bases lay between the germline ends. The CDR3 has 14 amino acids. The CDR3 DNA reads TGCGCCAGCAGTGACGTGGAGAGGAGCACTGAAGCTTTCTTT. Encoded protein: CASSDVERSTEAFF.

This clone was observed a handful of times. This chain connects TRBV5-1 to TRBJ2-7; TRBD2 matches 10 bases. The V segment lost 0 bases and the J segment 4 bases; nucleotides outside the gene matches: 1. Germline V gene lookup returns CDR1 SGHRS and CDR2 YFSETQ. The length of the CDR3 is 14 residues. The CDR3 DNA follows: TGCGCCAGCAGCTTGGCTAGCGGGAGTTACGAGCAGTACTTC. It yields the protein CASSLASGSYEQYF. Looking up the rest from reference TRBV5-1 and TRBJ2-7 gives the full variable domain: KAGVTQTPRYLIKTRGQQVTLSCSPISGHRSVSWYQQTPGQGLQFLFEYFSETQRNKGNFPGRFSGRQFSNSRSEMNVSTLELGDSALYLCASSLASGSYEQYFGPGTRLTVT.

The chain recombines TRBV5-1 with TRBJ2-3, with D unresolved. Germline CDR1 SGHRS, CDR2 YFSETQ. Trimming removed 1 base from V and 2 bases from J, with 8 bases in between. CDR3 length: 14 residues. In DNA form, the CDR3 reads TGCGCCAGCAGCTTGTACAGTCACACAGATACGCAGTATTTT. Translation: CASSLYSHTDTQYF.

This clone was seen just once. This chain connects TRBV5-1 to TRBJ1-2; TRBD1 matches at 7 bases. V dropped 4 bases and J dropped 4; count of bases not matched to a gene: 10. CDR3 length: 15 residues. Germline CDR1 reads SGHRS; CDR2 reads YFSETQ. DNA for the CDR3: TGCGCCAGCAGCACCGGGACAGAAACGGGCTATGGCTACACCTTC. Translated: CASSTGTETGYGYTF.

The CDR3 is CASSLSGGTLLAFF. As DNA, the CDR3 is TGTGCCAGCAGTTTATCTGGGGGGACCTTGTTAGCTTTCTTT. The chain joins TRBV28 to TRBJ1-1, with D perhaps TRBD1 (5 bases). Per germline, CDR1 MDHEN and CDR2 SYDVKM. The germline V and J ends were trimmed by 1 base and 10 bases, with 16 bases remaining between them. This CDR3 contains 14 residues.